This is a list of T cell receptor beta chains from one sample in a study of blood T cell repertoires in COVID-19. Profiling relied on immunoSEQ multiplex PCR, and the TCRdb table lists in-frame clones only, not all of them. In the table there are some 200,000 clones, around 87% of which are singletons. Sequenced input: PBMCs or T cells enriched from blood (not recorded which). The receptors come from a woman between 18 and 29 years old in a cohort exposed to, infected with or recovered from COVID-19 (not recorded which). The CDR3 runs from the conserved cysteine through the conserved F or W. The D gene is left open where the match is weak. Where a row states a size, it is once, few, many or the class of an expanded clone; other rows omit it.

size,D,V,J,CDR3,DNA
few,-,TRBV5-1,TRBJ1-3,CASSPDSPINTIYF,TGCGCCAGCAGCCCGGACAGCCCGATAAACACCATATATTTT
few,-,TRBV19,TRBJ2-7,CASTYGYEQYF,TGTGCCAGTACTTACGGTTACGAGCAGTACTTC
-,TRBD1,TRBV2,TRBJ1-5,CASSPDRGFQPQHF,TGTGCCAGCAGTCCGGACAGGGGGTTTCAGCCCCAGCATTTT
once,-,TRBV2,TRBJ1-1,CASSRQGEAEAFF,TGTGCCAGCTCCCGGCAGGGCGAAGCTGAAGCTTTCTTT
-,TRBD1,TRBV19,TRBJ1-5,CASSIVPPAPGQGLNLDQPQHF,TGTGCCAGTAGTATAGTCCCCCCCGCCCCGGGACAGGGGTTGAATTTGGATCAGCCCCAGCATTTT
-,TRBD2,TRBV13,TRBJ2-3,CASSRTSGGADTQYF,TGTGCCAGCAGTCGGACTAGCGGGGGGGCAGATACGCAGTATTTT
once,-,TRBV3-1/TRBV3-2,TRBJ2-1,CASLGTPYNEQFF,TGTGCCAGCCTCGGGACTCCCTACAATGAGCAGTTCTTC
-,-,TRBV4-1,TRBJ2-3,CASSQEVWRRGDTQYF,TGCGCCAGCAGCCAAGAGGTCTGGCGGCGGGGCGATACGCAGTATTTT
-,TRBD1,TRBV7-9,TRBJ1-4,CASSQKGTGNEKLFF,TGTGCCAGCAGTCAGAAGGGGACAGGGAATGAAAAACTGTTTTTT
once,TRBD1,TRBV24-1,TRBJ1-2,CATSDIRTGGQGDYGYTF,TGTGCCACCAGTGACATACGGACCGGTGGACAGGGGGACTATGGCTACACCTTC
-,TRBD1,TRBV3-1/TRBV3-2,TRBJ1-2,CASSQDRAGYTF,TGTGCCAGCAGCCAGGACAGGGCTGGCTACACCTTC